The rows below give T cell receptor beta chains drawn from one sample of a study of cytomegalovirus exposure and HLA in healthy donors. The data were produced by immunoSEQ multiplex PCR, yet TCRdb's version contains in-frame clones alone and is incomplete. The repertoire holds about 85,000 clones, with less than 75% as singletons. The sample comprised PBMCs. All receptors derive from a man aged 25-40 years in good health and CMV-seronegative. Both conserved end residues are part of each CDR3. D genes are given only for firm matches. Clone size is given for some rows only: seen once, a few or many times, or a class if the clone is expanded.

v_call	d_call	clone_size	j_call	cdr3_aa	cdr3_nt
TRBV28	NA	NA	TRBJ2-7	CAAHGAYEQYF	TGTGCCGCTCACGGGGCCTACGAGCAGTACTTC
TRBV4-1	TRBD1	NA	TRBJ1-2	CASSHGTGNSYGYTF	TGCGCCAGCAGCCACGGGACAGGGAATTCTTATGGCTACACCTTC
TRBV6-5	TRBD2	NA	TRBJ2-3	CASSGTIKESDTQYF	TGTGCCAGCAGTGGGACTATCAAAGAGTCTGATACGCAGTATTTT
TRBV19	TRBD1	NA	TRBJ1-2	CASRDRGGHGYTF	TGTGCCAGCAGGGACAGGGGAGGCCATGGCTACACCTTC
TRBV7-6	NA	NA	TRBJ1-1	CASSLESRPGNTEAFF	TGTGCCAGCAGCTTAGAAAGTAGGCCAGGGAACACTGAAGCTTTCTTT
TRBV10-1	NA	NA	TRBJ1-5	CASAPTGNQPQHF	TGCGCCAGCGCCCCAACAGGGAATCAGCCCCAGCATTTT
TRBV18	NA	NA	TRBJ1-1	CASSPDPGQAFF	TGTGCCAGCTCACCAGACCCAGGTCAAGCTTTCTTT
TRBV7-2	NA	NA	TRBJ2-5	CASSRGEETQYF	TGTGCCAGCAGCCGCGGGGAAGAGACCCAGTACTTC
TRBV29-1	NA	once	TRBJ1-2	CSVEGWRGGFTF	TGCAGCGTCGAAGGGTGGCGGGGTGGCTTCACCTTC
TRBV18	NA	NA	TRBJ1-2	CASSPPGASYGYTF	TGTGCCAGCTCACCACCGGGGGCGAGTTATGGCTACACCTTC
TRBV7-2	NA	NA	TRBJ2-5	CASSLNGGGETQYF	TGTGCCAGCAGCTTAAATGGGGGAGGAGAGACCCAGTACTTC
TRBV5-7	NA	few	TRBJ2-3	CASSFHQRTSTDTQYF	TGTGCCAGCAGCTTTCATCAGCGAACCAGCACAGATACGCAGTATTTT
TRBV6-5	TRBD1	NA	TRBJ1-5	CASSRTGESNQPQHF	TGTGCCAGCAGTAGGACAGGGGAGTCCAATCAGCCCCAGCATTTT
TRBV18	NA	NA	TRBJ1-2	CASSPGSQGGHGYTF	TGTGCCAGCTCACCAGGTTCGCAGGGTGGGCATGGCTACACCTTC
TRBV7-3	TRBD2	NA	TRBJ2-1	CASSLIAGEEQFF	TGTGCCAGCAGCTTAATAGCGGGGGAAGAGCAGTTCTTC
TRBV7-9	NA	NA	TRBJ2-1	CASSPGVNEQFF	TGTGCCAGCAGCCCCGGGGTCAATGAGCAGTTCTTC
TRBV5-1	NA	NA	TRBJ1-2	CASSSTDRINGYTF	TGCGCCAGCAGCTCGACGGACAGAATTAACGGCTACACCTTC
TRBV7-9	TRBD1	NA	TRBJ2-7	CASSLDGQDPYEQYF	TGTGCCAGCAGCTTAGACGGACAGGACCCATACGAGCAGTACTTC
TRBV4-1	TRBD2	NA	TRBJ2-5	CASSQETASGTQETQYF	TGCGCCAGCAGCCAAGAAACCGCTAGCGGGACACAAGAGACCCAGTACTTC
TRBV7-2	NA	NA	TRBJ2-1	CASSSRRGGEFYNEQFF	TGTGCCAGCAGCTCCCGACGCGGCGGAGAGTTCTACAATGAGCAGTTCTTC
TRBV6-5	TRBD1	NA	TRBJ1-1	CASSYGDRATEAFF	TGTGCCAGCAGTTACGGCGACAGGGCGACTGAAGCTTTCTTT
TRBV7-2	NA	once	TRBJ2-7	CASSFATGGYEQYF	TGTGCCAGCAGCTTCGCGACTGGCGGCTACGAGCAGTACTTC
TRBV4-2	NA	NA	TRBJ1-2	CASSQVVTESGYTF	TGTGCCAGCAGCCAAGTTGTAACGGAGTCCGGCTACACCTTC
TRBV27	NA	NA	TRBJ2-2	CASSLVRRTGELFF	TGTGCCAGCAGTTTAGTTCGGAGAACCGGGGAGCTGTTTTTT
TRBV28	NA	NA	TRBJ1-5	CASSRFAAAGRFDQPQHF	TGTGCCAGCAGCCGTTTTGCTGCCGCGGGAAGGTTTGATCAGCCCCAGCATTTT
TRBV4-1	TRBD1	NA	TRBJ2-1	CASSQPGQGNYNEQFF	TGCGCCAGCAGCCAACCCGGACAGGGGAATTACAATGAGCAGTTCTTC
TRBV6-5	NA	NA	TRBJ1-1	CASSPFQGNTEAFF	TGTGCCAGCAGCCCCTTCCAGGGGAACACTGAAGCTTTCTTT
TRBV4-1	TRBD2	NA	TRBJ2-5	CASSHLLAEQETQYF	TGCGCCAGCAGCCATCTACTAGCGGAACAAGAGACCCAGTACTTC
TRBV5-1	TRBD2	few	TRBJ2-2	CASGSSGMNTGELFF	TGCGCCAGCGGGTCAAGCGGGATGAACACCGGGGAGCTGTTTTTT
TRBV10-3	TRBD1	NA	TRBJ2-7	CAISGRDRGREQYF	TGTGCCATCAGTGGCCGGGACAGGGGGCGCGAGCAGTACTTC
TRBV7-9	NA	NA	TRBJ1-2	CASSTGVGLSGYTF	TGTGCCAGCAGCACGGGGGTAGGTTTAAGCGGCTACACCTTC
TRBV4-3	TRBD1	NA	TRBJ1-2	CASSLTGGSGYTF	TGCGCCAGCAGCCTTACAGGGGGCAGTGGCTACACCTTC
TRBV16	TRBD2	many	TRBJ2-1	CASSRGGGGSSYNEQFF	TGTGCCAGCAGTCGGGGGGGCGGCGGGAGCTCCTACAATGAGCAGTTCTTC
TRBV11-1	NA	NA	TRBJ1-1	CASSLARYTEAFF	TGTGCCAGCAGCTTAGCGAGGTACACTGAAGCTTTCTTT
TRBV2	TRBD2	NA	TRBJ2-7	CASIKAGYEQYF	TGTGCCAGCATCAAAGCGGGGTACGAGCAGTACTTC
TRBV7-2	TRBD2	few	TRBJ2-1	CASSLGASGNLYNEQFF	TGTGCCAGCAGCTTAGGGGCTAGCGGGAACCTTTACAATGAGCAGTTCTTC
TRBV27	TRBD2	NA	TRBJ2-3	CASSTWTSGTDTQYF	TGTGCCAGCAGTACGTGGACTAGCGGCACAGATACGCAGTATTTT
TRBV7-9	TRBD2	NA	TRBJ2-3	CASNPLAGVEDTQYF	TGTGCCAGCAACCCACTAGCGGGGGTGGAAGATACGCAGTATTTT
TRBV5-1	NA	NA	TRBJ1-1	CASSSQGQGTEAFF	TGCGCCAGCAGTAGCCAGGGGCAAGGTACTGAAGCTTTCTTT
TRBV10-2	TRBD1	NA	TRBJ2-7	CASGRTGSYEQYF	TGCGCCAGCGGACGGACAGGCTCCTACGAGCAGTACTTC